Presented here are 9 T cell receptor beta chains from one specimen sequenced in a study of naive and memory T cell subsets. Two oligonucleotides, mixed equimolar, formed the beta constant-region primer covering TRBC1 and TRBC2. TCRdb reanalysed the UMI-ligation and nested PCR reads using MiXCR and keeps one entry per CDR3 protein. The repertoire holds about 5,000 distinct CDR3 sequences, with 7.2% as singletons. What was sequenced was CD4+ TEMRA cells from blood. Subset in this sample: effector memory re-expressing CD45RA, CD45RA+ CD27-. The source of these receptors is a human donor in good health.

This clonotype was counted many times. The chain couples TRBV10-3 to TRBJ2-3, with TRBD1 as a possible D gene (6 bases). The germline V and J ends were trimmed by 2 bases and 2 bases, with 17 bases remaining between them. This CDR3 has 17 amino acids. CDR1 and CDR2 from the germline V gene are ENHRY and SYGVKD. This CDR3 reads CAISEARGKGDTDTQYF. Written as DNA, the CDR3 is TGTGCCATCAGTGAGGCCCGGGGTAAGGGGGACACAGATACGCAGTATTTT.

The chain recombines TRBV20-1 with TRBJ1-2; tentatively, D is TRBD1 (6 bases). V lost 6 bases, J lost 5 bases, and 22 bases lay in between. The CDR3 has 15 residues. Germline assignment: CDR1 DFQATT and CDR2 SNEGSKA (reference sequence). The chain's CDR3 is CSANTGPRRGYGYTF. The DNA for the CDR3 is TGCAGTGCAAACACCGGGCCAAGGAGGGGGTATGGCTACACCTTC.

This clonotype was recorded at least ten times. J is TRBJ2-4 and V is TRBV20-1; unclear D gene. The CDR3 consists of 14 residues. The V end lost 5 bases, the J end lost 0 bases, and 11 bases lay between the germline ends. The germline V gene encodes CDR1 DFQATT and CDR2 SNEGSKA (reference sequence). Here the CDR3 reads CSASKRVAKNIQYF. The CDR3 DNA follows: TGCAGTGCTTCTAAAAGGGTAGCCAAAAACATTCAGTACTTC.

This clonotype was detected many times. V gene TRBV2 combines with J gene TRBJ2-2; D unresolved. The CDR3 is 11 residues long. Trimming took 4 bases from V and 10 from J, leaving 7 bases between them. Germline assignment: CDR1 SNHLY and CDR2 FYNNEI. The chain's CDR3 is CASSVRSELFF. CDR3 DNA: TGTGCCAGCAGTGTTCGTTCGGAGCTGTTTTTT.

This clonotype was seen at least ten times. This chain joins TRBV20-1 and TRBJ2-7; D possibly corresponds to TRBD1 (5 bases). Between the trimmed V and J ends, which lost 6 bases and 4 bases, there was a span of 10 bases. Per the germline V gene, CDR1 is DFQATT and CDR2 is SNEGSKA (reference sequence). The CDR3 has 11 residues. The DNA for the CDR3 is TGCAGTGCCCCAGACAGATACGAGCAGTACTTC. Translating gives CSAPDRYEQYF.

Note on this clonotype: A much larger clone lies one base from this, so it may be a read error. The chain is built from TRBV10-3 and TRBJ2-1, with a possible D match to TRBD1 (5 bases). Germline CDR1 is ENHRY and CDR2 is SYGVKD. This CDR3 is 13 amino acids long. The CDR3 bases are TGTGCCATCAGTGAGAGACTGGACAATGAGCAGATCTTC. Its protein product is CAISERLDNEQIF.

In its sample, this clonotype was seen many times. The chain carries TRBV12-3 or TRBV12-4 and TRBJ1-4; no definite D call. Trimming cost V 3 bases and J 4 bases, with 9 bases left between them. The CDR3 spans 14 residues. The CDR3 DNA reads TGTGCCAGCAGTTTTGGCAGATTTAATGAAAAACTGTTTTTT. It codes for CASSFGRFNEKLFF.

This clonotype was counted at least ten times. One end of the junction does not line up with germline, which may come from a read error. The CDR3, as DNA: TGCAGCGTTCAAGAGGGGGGAGGCGGGGAGCTGTTTTTT. Encoded protein: CSVQEGGGGELFF. V is TRBV29-1 and J is TRBJ2-2; TRBD1 or TRBD2 may be the D gene (6 bases each). Germline CDR1 reads SQVTM; CDR2 reads ANQGSEA. The CDR3 covers 13 residues.

This clonotype was seen many times. The genes are TRBV20-1 and TRBJ1-3; no definite D call. From germline, CDR1 is DFQATT and CDR2 SNEGSKA (reference sequence). V was pared by 4 bases and J by 0 bases, with 7 bases between. The CDR3 sequence is 13 residues long. The CDR3 DNA follows: TGCAGTGCTAAGGAGAGCTCTGGAAACACCATATATTTT. Translated, it gives CSAKESSGNTIYF.